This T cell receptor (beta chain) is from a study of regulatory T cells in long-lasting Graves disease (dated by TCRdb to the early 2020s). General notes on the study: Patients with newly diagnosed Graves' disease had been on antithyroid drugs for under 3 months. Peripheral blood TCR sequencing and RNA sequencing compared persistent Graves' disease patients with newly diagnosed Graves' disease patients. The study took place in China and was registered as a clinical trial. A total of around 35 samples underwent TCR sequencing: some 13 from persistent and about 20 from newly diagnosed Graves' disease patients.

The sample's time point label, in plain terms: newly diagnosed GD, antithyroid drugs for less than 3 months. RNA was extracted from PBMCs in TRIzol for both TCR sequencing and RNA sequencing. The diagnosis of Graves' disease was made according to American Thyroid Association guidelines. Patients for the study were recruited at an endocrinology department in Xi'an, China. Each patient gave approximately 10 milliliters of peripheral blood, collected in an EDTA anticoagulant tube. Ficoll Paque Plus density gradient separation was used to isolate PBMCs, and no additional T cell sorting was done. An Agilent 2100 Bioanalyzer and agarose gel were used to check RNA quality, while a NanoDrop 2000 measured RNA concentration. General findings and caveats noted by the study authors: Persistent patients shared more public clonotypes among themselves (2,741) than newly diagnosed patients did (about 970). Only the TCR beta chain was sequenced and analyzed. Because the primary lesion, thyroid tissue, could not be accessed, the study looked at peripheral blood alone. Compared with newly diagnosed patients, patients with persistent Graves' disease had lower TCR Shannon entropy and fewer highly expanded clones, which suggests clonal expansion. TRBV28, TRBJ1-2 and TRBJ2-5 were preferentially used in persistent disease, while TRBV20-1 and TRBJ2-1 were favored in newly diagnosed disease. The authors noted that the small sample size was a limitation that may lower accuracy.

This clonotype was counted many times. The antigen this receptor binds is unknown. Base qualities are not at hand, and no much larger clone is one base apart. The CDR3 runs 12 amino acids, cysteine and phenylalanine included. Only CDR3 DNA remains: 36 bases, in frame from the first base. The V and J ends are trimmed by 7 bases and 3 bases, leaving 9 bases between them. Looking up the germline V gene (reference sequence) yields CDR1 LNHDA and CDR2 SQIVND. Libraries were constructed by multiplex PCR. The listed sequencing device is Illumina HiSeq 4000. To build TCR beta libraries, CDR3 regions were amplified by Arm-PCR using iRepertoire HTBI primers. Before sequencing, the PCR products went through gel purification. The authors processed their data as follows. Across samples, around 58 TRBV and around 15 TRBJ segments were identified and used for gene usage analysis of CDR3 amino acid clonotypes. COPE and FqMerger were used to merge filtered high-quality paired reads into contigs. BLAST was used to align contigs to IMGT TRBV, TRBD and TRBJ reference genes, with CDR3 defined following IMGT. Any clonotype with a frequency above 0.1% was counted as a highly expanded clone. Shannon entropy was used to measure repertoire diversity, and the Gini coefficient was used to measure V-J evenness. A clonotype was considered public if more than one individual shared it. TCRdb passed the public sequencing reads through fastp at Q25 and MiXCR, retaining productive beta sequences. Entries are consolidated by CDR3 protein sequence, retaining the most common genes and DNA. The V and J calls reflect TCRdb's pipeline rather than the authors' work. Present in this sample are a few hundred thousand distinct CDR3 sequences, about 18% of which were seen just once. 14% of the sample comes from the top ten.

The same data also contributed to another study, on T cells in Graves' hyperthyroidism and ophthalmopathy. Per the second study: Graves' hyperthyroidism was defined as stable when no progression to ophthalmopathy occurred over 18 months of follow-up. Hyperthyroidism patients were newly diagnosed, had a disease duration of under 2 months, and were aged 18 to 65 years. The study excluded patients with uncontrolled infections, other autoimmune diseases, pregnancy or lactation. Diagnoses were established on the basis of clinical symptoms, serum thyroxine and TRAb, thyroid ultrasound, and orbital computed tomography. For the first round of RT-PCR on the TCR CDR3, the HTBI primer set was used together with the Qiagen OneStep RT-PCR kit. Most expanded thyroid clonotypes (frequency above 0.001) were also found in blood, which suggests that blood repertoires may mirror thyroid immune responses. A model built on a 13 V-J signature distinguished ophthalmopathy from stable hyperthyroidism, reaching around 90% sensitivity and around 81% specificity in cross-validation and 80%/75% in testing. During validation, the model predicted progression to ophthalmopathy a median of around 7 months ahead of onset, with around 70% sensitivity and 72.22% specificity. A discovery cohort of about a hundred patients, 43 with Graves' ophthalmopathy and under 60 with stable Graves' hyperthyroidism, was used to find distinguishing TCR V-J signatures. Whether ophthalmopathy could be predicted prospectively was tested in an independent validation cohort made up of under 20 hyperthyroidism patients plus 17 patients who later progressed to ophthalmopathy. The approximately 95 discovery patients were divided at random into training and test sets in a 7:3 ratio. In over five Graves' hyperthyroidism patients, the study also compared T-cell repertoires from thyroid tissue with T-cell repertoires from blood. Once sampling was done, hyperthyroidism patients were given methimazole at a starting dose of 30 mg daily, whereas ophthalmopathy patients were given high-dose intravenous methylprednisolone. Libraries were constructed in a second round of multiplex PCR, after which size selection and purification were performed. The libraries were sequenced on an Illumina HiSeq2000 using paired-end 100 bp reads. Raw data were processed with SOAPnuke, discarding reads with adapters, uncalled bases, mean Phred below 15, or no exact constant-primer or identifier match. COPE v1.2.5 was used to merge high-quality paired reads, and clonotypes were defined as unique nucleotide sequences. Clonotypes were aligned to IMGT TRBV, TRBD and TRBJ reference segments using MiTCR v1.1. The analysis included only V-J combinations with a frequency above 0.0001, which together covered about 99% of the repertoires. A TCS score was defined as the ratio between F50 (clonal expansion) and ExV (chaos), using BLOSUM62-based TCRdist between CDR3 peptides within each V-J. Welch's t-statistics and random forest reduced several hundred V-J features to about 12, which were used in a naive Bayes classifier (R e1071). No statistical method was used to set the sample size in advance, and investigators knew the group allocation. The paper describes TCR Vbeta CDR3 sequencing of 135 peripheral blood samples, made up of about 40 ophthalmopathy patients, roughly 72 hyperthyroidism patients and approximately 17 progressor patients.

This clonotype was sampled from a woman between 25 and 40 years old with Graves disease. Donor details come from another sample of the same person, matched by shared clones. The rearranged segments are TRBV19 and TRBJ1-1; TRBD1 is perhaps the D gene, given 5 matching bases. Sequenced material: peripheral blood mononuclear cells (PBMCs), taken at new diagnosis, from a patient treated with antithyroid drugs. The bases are TGTGCCAGTATAGGGGCGTACACTGAAGCTTTCTTT. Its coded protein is CASIGAYTEAFF.